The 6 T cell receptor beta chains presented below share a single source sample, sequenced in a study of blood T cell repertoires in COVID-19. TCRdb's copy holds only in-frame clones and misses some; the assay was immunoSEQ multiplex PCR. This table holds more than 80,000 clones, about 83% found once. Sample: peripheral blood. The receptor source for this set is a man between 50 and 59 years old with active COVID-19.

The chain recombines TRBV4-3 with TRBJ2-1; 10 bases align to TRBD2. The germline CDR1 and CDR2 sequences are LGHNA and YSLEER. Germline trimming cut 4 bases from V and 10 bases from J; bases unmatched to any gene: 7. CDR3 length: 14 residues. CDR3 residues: CASSLVAGGREQFF. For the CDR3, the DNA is TGCGCCAGCAGCCTGGTAGCGGGAGGTCGCGAGCAGTTCTTC.

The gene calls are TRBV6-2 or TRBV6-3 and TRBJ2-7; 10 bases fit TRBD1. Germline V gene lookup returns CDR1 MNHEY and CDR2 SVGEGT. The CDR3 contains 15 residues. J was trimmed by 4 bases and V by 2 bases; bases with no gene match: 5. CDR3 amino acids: CASSYLGQGGYEQYF. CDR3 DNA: TGTGCCAGCAGTTACCTCGGACAGGGGGGATACGAGCAGTACTTC.

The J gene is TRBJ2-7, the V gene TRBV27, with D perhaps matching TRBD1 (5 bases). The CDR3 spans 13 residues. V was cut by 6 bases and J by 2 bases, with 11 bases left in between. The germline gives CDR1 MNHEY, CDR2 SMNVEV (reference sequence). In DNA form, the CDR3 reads TGTGCCAGCAGGGAAGGGGTAACCTACGAGCAGTACTTC. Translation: CASREGVTYEQYF.

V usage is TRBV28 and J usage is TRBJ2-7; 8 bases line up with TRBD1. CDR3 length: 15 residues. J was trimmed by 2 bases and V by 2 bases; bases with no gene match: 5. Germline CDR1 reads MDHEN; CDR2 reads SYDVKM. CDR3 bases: TGTGCCAGCAGTTTAAAGCCAGGGGGCCCCTACGAGCAGTACTTC. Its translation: CASSLKPGGPYEQYF.

CDR3 bases: TGTGCCAGCAGTTTCTCAGGGGGCACTGAAGCTTTCTTT. It codes for CASSFSGGTEAFF. J is TRBJ1-1 and V is TRBV12-3 or TRBV12-4, with 7 bases aligning to TRBD1. The V segment lost 3 bases and the J segment 4 bases; nucleotides outside the gene matches: 2. This CDR3 is built from 13 residues.

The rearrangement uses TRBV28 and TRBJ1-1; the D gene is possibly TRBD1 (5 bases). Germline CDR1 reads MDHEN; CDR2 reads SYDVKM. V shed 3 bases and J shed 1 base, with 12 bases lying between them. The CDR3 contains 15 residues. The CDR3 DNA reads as TGTGCCAGCAGTTTGTGGGGGGGACGGAACACTGAAGCTTTCTTT. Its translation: CASSLWGGRNTEAFF.